Each of the 30 T cell receptor beta chains below was sequenced from the same sample in a study of CD8 T cells in ankylosing spondylitis (dated by TCRdb to between 2016 and 2019). Library preparation was by 5' RACE. TCRdb lists the instrument as Illumina HiSeq 2500. The raw public reads went through TCRdb reprocessing: fastp at Q25, MiXCR clone calling, in-frame beta chains kept. Under each unique CDR3 protein, matching rows form one entry showing the most common genes and DNA. For this sample the table gives approximately 31,000 distinct CDR3 sequences, of which around 30% were detected only once. The ten biggest clones cover 45% of the sample. Input material: synovial fluid, either unsorted or a sorted T cell fraction (not recorded which). These receptors were collected from a male donor with ankylosing spondylitis.

This clonotype was seen many times. The chain uses TRBV12-3 or TRBV12-4 and TRBJ2-1; 13 nucleotides agree with TRBD2. The J segment lost 5 bases and the V segment lost 4 bases, leaving 2 bases of the junction unmatched. The CDR3 consists of 15 residues. CDR3 coding DNA: TGTGCCAGCAGTTACGGGACTAGCGGGAACAATGAGCAGTTCTTC. Protein product: CASSYGTSGNNEQFF.

The chain employs TRBV7-2 and TRBJ1-2; unclear D gene. V gave up 3 bases and J gave up 1 base, with 12 bases separating them. The length of the CDR3 is 15 residues. The germline gives CDR1 SGHTA, CDR2 FQGNSA. In nucleotides, the CDR3 is TGTGCCAGCAGCTTTACCCCCCCCGATAACTATGGCTACACCTTC. Translated: CASSFTPPDNYGYTF. The full variable domain, its missing parts supplied by reference TRBV7-2 and TRBJ1-2, is GAGVSQSPSNKVTEKGKDVELRCDPISGHTALYWYRQSLGQGLEFLIYFQGNSAPDKSGLPSDRFSAERTGGSVSTLTIQRTQQEDSAVYLCASSFTPPDNYGYTFGSGTRLTVV.

V and J are TRBV3-1 and TRBJ1-1; TRBD1 matches 8 bases. Germline CDR1 LGHDT, CDR2 YNNKEL (reference sequence). The junction had 5 bases not matched to a gene; V was cut back by 0 bases and J by 5 bases. The CDR3 contains 15 residues. The CDR3 sequence is CASSQEWTGWTEAFF. CDR3 nucleotide sequence: TGTGCCAGCAGCCAAGAATGGACAGGGTGGACTGAAGCTTTCTTT.

In this sample, this clonotype turned up a few times. J is TRBJ1-5 and V is TRBV19; D remains ambiguous. V was trimmed by 4 bases and J by 0 bases, leaving 10 bases between them. CDR3 size: 15 residues. Germline CDR1 LNHDA, CDR2 SQIVND (reference sequence). The CDR3 DNA reads TGTGCCAGTAGTAGGTCGGATTCTAGCAATCAGCCCCAGCATTTT. Protein product: CASSRSDSSNQPQHF.

This clonotype was recorded a few times. The CDR3 loop reads CSARDPDTSSYEQYF. CDR3 DNA: TGCAGTGCTAGAGATCCGGACACGAGCTCCTACGAGCAGTACTTC. The gene calls are TRBV20-1 and TRBJ2-7; weak D call: TRBD1 (5 bases). The CDR3 totals 15 residues. The V end was cut by 0 bases, the J end by 0 bases, with 12 bases between. The V gene's germline CDR1 is DFQATT and CDR2 SNEGSKA (reference sequence).

The gene calls are TRBV15 and TRBJ1-2; 7 bases fit TRBD1. CDR3 length equals 14 residues. Losses at the gene ends were 3 bases for V and 7 bases for J; bases not matched to a gene: 8. Looked up from germline, CDR1 is LNHNV and CDR2 is YYDKDF (reference sequence). Here the CDR3 reads CATSRPDREGGYTF. CDR3 coding DNA: TGTGCCACCAGCAGGCCAGACAGGGAAGGTGGCTACACCTTC.

The chain is built from TRBV5-5 and TRBJ2-7; D call uncertain. Germline CDR1 is SGHKS and CDR2 is YYEKEE (reference sequence). This CDR3 spans 15 amino acids. V shed 5 bases and J shed 2 bases, with 17 bases lying between them. The CDR3 reads CASSPVWGPPYEQYF. CDR3 DNA sequence: TGTGCCAGCAGTCCCGTTTGGGGTCCGCCCTACGAGCAGTACTTC.

The table lists this clonotype with a few counts. The genes are TRBV20-1 and TRBJ2-1, with 12 positions matching TRBD2. The CDR3 runs to 16 residues. Germline CDR1 and CDR2: DFQATT and SNEGSKA (reference sequence). The V segment lost 4 bases and the J segment 0 bases; nucleotides outside the gene matches: 4. Here the CDR3 DNA reads TGCAGTGCTACTAGCGGGAGGGACTCCTCCTACAATGAGCAGTTCTTC. Translating it yields CSATSGRDSSYNEQFF.

This clonotype was counted a single time. The rearrangement uses TRBV20-1 and TRBJ2-7; TRBD2 matches at 9 bases. Trimming took 1 base from V and 3 from J; bases not matched to a gene: 4. Germline CDR1 DFQATT, CDR2 SNEGSKA (reference sequence). This CDR3 has 14 residues. CDR3 residues: CSARVVTSGYEQYV. The CDR3 DNA reads TGCAGTGCTAGAGTTGTGACTAGCGGCTACGAGCAGTACGTC.

This CDR3 is CASSWDGTYEQYV. Written as DNA, the CDR3 is TGCGCCAGCAGTTGGGACGGGACCTACGAGCAGTACGTC. The chain links TRBV5-1 to TRBJ2-7; D possibly uses TRBD1 or TRBD2 (5 bases each). CDR1 and CDR2 (germline): SGHRS, YFSETQ. With 5 bases removed from V and 2 bases from J, the gap between germline ends came to 11 bases. This CDR3 region has 13 residues.

This chain joins TRBV15 and TRBJ2-6; unclear D gene. The CDR3 is 15 residues long. V lost 6 bases and J lost 0, with 9 bases in between. CDR1 and CDR2 (germline): LNHNV, YYDKDF (reference sequence). CDR3 sequence (DNA): TGTGCCACCAGTGATGAGAGCTCTGGGGCCAACGTCCTGACTTTC. Its translation is CATSDESSGANVLTF.

The chain couples TRBV12-3 or TRBV12-4 to TRBJ1-2, with 8 bases aligning to TRBD1. This CDR3 comprises 13 residues. With V trimmed by 5 bases and J by 4 bases, 3 bases remained unmatched. The CDR3 region has the DNA TGTGCCAGCAGTCCGACAGGGGCCTATGGCTACACCTTC. As protein: CASSPTGAYGYTF.

This clonotype was detected ten times or more. This chain links TRBV28 with TRBJ1-1; weak D call: TRBD1 (5 bases). V shed 4 bases and J shed 2 bases, with 14 bases lying between them. The CDR3 consists of 15 residues. In germline, CDR1 is MDHEN, CDR2 SYDVKM. The CDR3 DNA is TGTGCCAGCAGTTCACTATTGGGGCATAACACTGAAGCTTTCTTT. Residues: CASSSLLGHNTEAFF.

There are a few counts of this clonotype. The chain joins TRBV5-1 to TRBJ1-1, with TRBD1 matching over 7 bases. Germline V lookup: CDR1 SGHRS, CDR2 YFSETQ. The CDR3 loop spans 15 amino acids. Unmatched junction bases numbered 2, after V lost 0 bases and J lost 0 bases. CDR3 amino acids: CASSLGQGMNTEAFF. CDR3 nucleotide sequence: TGCGCCAGCAGCTTGGGACAGGGAATGAACACTGAAGCTTTCTTT.

This clonotype was observed a few times. The genes are TRBV3-1 and TRBJ1-5; tentative D call: TRBD1 (6 bases). CDR3 length: 14 residues. The germline CDR1 and CDR2 sequences are LGHDT and YNNKEL (reference sequence). The ends were cut back, 2 bases at V and 5 bases at J, with 10 bases in the middle. CDR3 bases: TGTGCCAGCAGCCAAAACAGGGTGCATCAGCCCCAGCATTTT. Protein sequence: CASSQNRVHQPQHF.

This clonotype was observed many times. The J gene is TRBJ2-3, the V gene TRBV24-1, with 9 positions matching TRBD2. Germline V lookup: CDR1 KGHDR, CDR2 SFDVKD. The CDR3 is 19 amino acids. V was pared by 2 bases and J by 4 bases, with 15 bases of the junction left unmatched. In nucleotides, the CDR3 is TGTGCCACCAGTGATTCGATTAGCGGGAGAGGCCCTGTTGCAGATACGCAGTATTTT. This sequence encodes CATSDSISGRGPVADTQYF.

This clonotype was seen only a few times. This chain uses TRBV12-3 or TRBV12-4 with TRBJ1-1; 7 bases agree with TRBD1. CDR3 size: 15 residues. J lost 1 base, V lost 6 bases, and 8 bases had no gene match. Here the CDR3 DNA reads TGTGCCAGCAGCCTACGACAGGGCGGGAACACTGAAGCTTTCTTT. Translating gives CASSLRQGGNTEAFF.

The chain joins TRBV6-4 to TRBJ2-1, with 13 bases matching TRBD2. The CDR3 runs 14 residues. Per the germline V gene, CDR1 is MRHNA and CDR2 is SNTAGT. V dropped 6 bases and J dropped 8; count of bases not matched to a gene: 4. The CDR3 protein is CASSRGTSGDEQFF. The CDR3 DNA sequence: TGTGCCAGCAGCCGCGGGACTAGCGGGGATGAGCAGTTCTTC.

The chain couples TRBV3-1 to TRBJ1-2; no reliable D call. Germline loops: CDR1 LGHDT, CDR2 YNNKEL (reference sequence). The CDR3 has 14 amino acids. The ends were cut back, 1 base at V and 2 bases at J, with 8 bases in the middle. CDR3 nucleotide sequence: TGTGCCAGCAGCCAAGTCCTCCGAAACTATGGCTACACCTTC. Residues: CASSQVLRNYGYTF.

This chain connects TRBV11-2 to TRBJ1-5; no clear D gene. CDR3 length: 13 residues. Germline-derived CDR1 and CDR2 are SGHAT and FQNNGV. V was shortened by 3 bases and J by 6 bases, with 9 bases between the two germline ends. CDR3: CASSLGPGQPQHF. CDR3 bases: TGTGCCAGCAGCTTGGGCCCGGGTCAGCCCCAGCATTTT.

This sequence joins TRBV13 and TRBJ2-1; D gene ambiguous. V dropped 7 bases and J dropped 0 bases, with 7 bases sitting between them. The CDR3 runs 13 residues. Germline CDR1 PRHDT, CDR2 FYEKMQ (reference sequence). The DNA for the CDR3 is TGTGCCAGCAAGGGCTACTCCTACAATGAGCAGTTCTTC. Its translation: CASKGYSYNEQFF.

V usage is TRBV11-3 and J usage is TRBJ2-7; TRBD1 or TRBD2 may be the D gene (5 bases each). Germline loops: CDR1 SGHNT, CDR2 YENEEA. The CDR3 has 13 amino acids. V was shortened by 6 bases and J by 6 bases, with 15 bases between the two germline ends. The CDR3 protein is CASSSAGALEQYV. CDR3 nucleotide sequence: TGTGCCAGCAGTAGCGCCGGGGCTCTCGAGCAGTACGTC.

J is TRBJ1-5 and V is TRBV19, with D unclear. This CDR3 has 12 amino acids. The V and J ends lost 8 bases and 2 bases respectively, with 7 bases between them. Germline V CDR1 and CDR2: LNHDA, SQIVND (reference sequence). The CDR3 sequence: CASGYGNQPQHF. CDR3 DNA sequence: TGTGCCAGTGGGTACGGCAATCAGCCCCAGCATTTT.

This chain uses TRBV27 with TRBJ1-1; 12 bases line up with TRBD1. V trimming: 5 bases; J trimming: 5 bases; junction bases outside the gene matches: 9. Germline CDR1 is MNHEY and CDR2 is SMNVEV (reference sequence). The CDR3 totals 16 residues. CDR3 DNA: TGTGCCAGCAGTCTGGGACAGGGGGCGGTTTTGACTGAAGCTTTCTTT. Translation: CASSLGQGAVLTEAFF.

Only a few counts were recorded for this clonotype. J is TRBJ2-7 and V is TRBV3-1, with D maybe TRBD2 (6 bases). Trimming cost V 4 bases and J 0 bases, with 13 bases left between them. The CDR3 contains 15 residues. Germline V lookup: CDR1 LGHDT, CDR2 YNNKEL (reference sequence). CDR3 residues: CASSLRGGPSYEQYF. DNA for the CDR3: TGTGCCAGCAGCCTCCGGGGAGGCCCCTCCTACGAGCAGTACTTC.

V and J are TRBV5-1 and TRBJ2-1; D is undetermined. Germline CDR1 and CDR2: SGHRS and YFSETQ. V was shortened by 3 bases and J by 8 bases, with 12 bases between the two germline ends. The CDR3 contains 13 residues. In DNA, the CDR3 is TGCGCCAGCAGCTCCCCCCCCCTTGATGAGCAGTTCTTC. This codes for CASSSPPLDEQFF.

This clonotype was seen at least ten times. The chain uses TRBV5-1 and TRBJ2-7; 8 nucleotides agree with TRBD2. CDR3 size: 14 residues. Germline assignment: CDR1 SGHRS and CDR2 YFSETQ. V lost 1 base to trimming and J lost 5 bases; unmatched junction nucleotides: 5. The CDR3 bases are TGCGCCAGCAGCTTGAACGGGAGGGTGGACGAGCAGTACTTC. Translated, it gives CASSLNGRVDEQYF.

J is TRBJ1-4 and V is TRBV12-3 or TRBV12-4; D gene uncertain. The CDR3 loop spans 14 amino acids. Trimming cost V 4 bases and J 8 bases, with 14 bases left between them. CDR3 sequence (DNA): TGTGCCAGCAGTTCTACAGACCCCTTGGAAAAACTGTTTTTT. Its translation is CASSSTDPLEKLFF.

The chain recombines TRBV29-1 with TRBJ1-2; D may be TRBD1 (5 bases). Germline V gene data show CDR1 as SQVTM and CDR2 as ANQGSEA. The V end was cut by 6 bases, the J end by 0 bases, with 11 bases between. The CDR3 sequence is 13 residues long. CDR3 nucleotide sequence: TGCAGCGTCGCCGGGACGGCTAACTATGGCTACACCTTC. The encoded protein is CSVAGTANYGYTF.

This clonotype has a count of ten or more. V and J are TRBV20-1 and TRBJ1-2; the D is unclear. Germline V gene sequence: CDR1 DFQATT, CDR2 SNEGSKA (reference sequence). This CDR3 spans 13 amino acids. V lost 0 bases and J 1 base, leaving 6 bases between the germline ends. The chain's CDR3 is CSARDLVNYGYTF. As DNA, the CDR3 is TGCAGTGCTAGAGATTTAGTTAACTATGGCTACACCTTC.